The source of this T cell receptor beta chain is a study of human T cells and chemical hapten exposure. Time point of the sample: pre-sensitization, week 0. Indicated treatment: therapeutic diphenylcyclopropenone sensitization with weekly scalp DPC. Germline CDR1 MNHEY, CDR2 SVGAGI. With 3 bases removed from V and 5 bases from J, the gap between germline ends came to 16 bases. The CDR3 length is 15 residues. Ten or more counts support this clonotype. TCRdb analysed the RACE reads with MiXCR anew, one entry per CDR3 protein. Counted here are 300,000 to 450,000 distinct CDR3 sequences, around 5.5% occurring once; the ten biggest clones make up about 7.7%.

This TCR was recovered from a woman between 18 and 30 years old with alopecia areata. Some clones in this sample may be carry-over from other donors' samples. The sample was whole blood, taken in connection with sensitization to the hapten diphenylcyclopropenone (DPC). The V call is TRBV6-5, the J call TRBJ1-1; no clear D. The CDR3 DNA sequence: TGTGCCAGCAGTTATTTCGGGTCCCCGAGAACTGAAGCTTTCTTT. Amino acids: CASSYFGSPRTEAFF.